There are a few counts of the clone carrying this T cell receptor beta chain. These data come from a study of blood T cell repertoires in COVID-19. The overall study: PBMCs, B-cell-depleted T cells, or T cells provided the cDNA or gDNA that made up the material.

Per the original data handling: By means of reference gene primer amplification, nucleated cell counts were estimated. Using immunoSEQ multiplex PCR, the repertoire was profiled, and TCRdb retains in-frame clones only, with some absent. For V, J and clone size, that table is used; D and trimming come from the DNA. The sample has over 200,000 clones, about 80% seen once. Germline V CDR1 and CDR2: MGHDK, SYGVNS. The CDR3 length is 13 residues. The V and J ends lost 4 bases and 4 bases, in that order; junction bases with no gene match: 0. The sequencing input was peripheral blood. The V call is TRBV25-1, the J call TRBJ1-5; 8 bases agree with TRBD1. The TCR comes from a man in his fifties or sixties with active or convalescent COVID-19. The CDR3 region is CASSGTGNQPQHF. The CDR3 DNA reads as TGTGCCAGCAGTGGGACAGGGAATCAGCCCCAGCATTTT.